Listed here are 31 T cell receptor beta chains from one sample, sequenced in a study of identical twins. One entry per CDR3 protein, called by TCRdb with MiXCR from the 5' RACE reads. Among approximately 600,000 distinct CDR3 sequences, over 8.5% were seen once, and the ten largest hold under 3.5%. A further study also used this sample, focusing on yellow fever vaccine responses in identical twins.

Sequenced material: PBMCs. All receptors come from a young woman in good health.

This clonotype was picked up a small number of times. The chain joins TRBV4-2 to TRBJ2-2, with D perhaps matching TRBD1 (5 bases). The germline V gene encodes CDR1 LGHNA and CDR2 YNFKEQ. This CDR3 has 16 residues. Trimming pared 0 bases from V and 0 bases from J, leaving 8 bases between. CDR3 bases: TGTGCCAGCAGCCAAGAAGACAGCTCGAACACCGGGGAGCTGTTTTTT. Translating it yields CASSQEDSSNTGELFF.

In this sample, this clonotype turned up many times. The CDR3 sequence is CASRQGTGELFF. CDR3 DNA: TGTGCCAGCAGACAGGGGACCGGGGAGCTGTTTTTT. The V and J genes are TRBV12-3 or TRBV12-4 and TRBJ2-2; 7 nucleotides match TRBD1. CDR3 length equals 12 residues. Germline trimming cut 6 bases from V and 5 bases from J; bases unmatched to any gene: 0.

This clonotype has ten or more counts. CDR3 region: CASSPYQGPAYEQYF. The CDR3 DNA reads TGTGCCAGCAGCCCATACCAGGGGCCCGCCTACGAGCAGTACTTC. The rearrangement uses TRBV7-8 and TRBJ2-7; tentative D call: TRBD1 (6 bases). This CDR3 comprises 15 residues. The V end was cut by 5 bases, the J end by 2 bases, with 16 bases between. The germline V gene has CDR1 SGHVS and CDR2 FQNEAQ.

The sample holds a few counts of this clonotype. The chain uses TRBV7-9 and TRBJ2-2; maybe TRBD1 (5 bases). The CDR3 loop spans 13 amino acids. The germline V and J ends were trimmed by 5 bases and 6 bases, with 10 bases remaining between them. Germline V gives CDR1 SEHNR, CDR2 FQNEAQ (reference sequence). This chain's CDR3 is CASSAGKAGELFF. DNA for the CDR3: TGTGCCAGCAGCGCAGGGAAAGCCGGGGAGCTGTTTTTT.

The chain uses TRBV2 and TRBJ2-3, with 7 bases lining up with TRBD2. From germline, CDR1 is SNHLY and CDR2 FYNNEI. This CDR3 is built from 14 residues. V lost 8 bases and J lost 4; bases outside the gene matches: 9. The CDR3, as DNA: TGTGCCAGCGGGCCGACTAGCAAGGCAGATACGCAGTATTTT. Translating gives CASGPTSKADTQYF.

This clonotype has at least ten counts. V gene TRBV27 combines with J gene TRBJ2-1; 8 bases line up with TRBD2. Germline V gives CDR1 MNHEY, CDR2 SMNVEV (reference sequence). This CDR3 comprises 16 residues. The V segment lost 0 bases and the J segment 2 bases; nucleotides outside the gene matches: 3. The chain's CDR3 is CASSLSTGGAYNEQFF. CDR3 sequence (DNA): TGTGCCAGCAGTTTATCGACGGGGGGGGCCTACAATGAGCAGTTCTTC.

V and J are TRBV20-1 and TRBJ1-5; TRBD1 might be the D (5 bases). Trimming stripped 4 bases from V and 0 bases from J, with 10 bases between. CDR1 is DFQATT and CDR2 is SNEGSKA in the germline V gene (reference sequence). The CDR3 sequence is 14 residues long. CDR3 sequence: CSATDSNSNQPQHF. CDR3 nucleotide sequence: TGCAGTGCTACAGACAGTAATAGCAATCAGCCCCAGCATTTT.

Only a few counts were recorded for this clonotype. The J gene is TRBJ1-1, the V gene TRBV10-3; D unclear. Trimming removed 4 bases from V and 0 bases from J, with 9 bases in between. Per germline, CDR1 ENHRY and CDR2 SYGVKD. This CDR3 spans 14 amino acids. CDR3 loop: CAISGGLMNTEAFF. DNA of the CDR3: TGTGCCATCAGTGGGGGTTTAATGAACACTGAAGCTTTCTTT.

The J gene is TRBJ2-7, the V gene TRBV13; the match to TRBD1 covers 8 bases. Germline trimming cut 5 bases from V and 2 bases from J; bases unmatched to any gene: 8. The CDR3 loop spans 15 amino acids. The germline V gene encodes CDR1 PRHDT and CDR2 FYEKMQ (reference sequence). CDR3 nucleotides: TGTGCCAGCAGCCCGACAGGGGCTATCACCTACGAGCAGTACTTC. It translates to CASSPTGAITYEQYF.

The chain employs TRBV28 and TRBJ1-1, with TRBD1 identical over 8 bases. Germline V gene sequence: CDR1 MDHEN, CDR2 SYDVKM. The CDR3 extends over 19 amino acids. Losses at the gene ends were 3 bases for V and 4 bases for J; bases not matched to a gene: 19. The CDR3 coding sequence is TGTGCCAGCAGTTTCTCGGCGGAGGCCAGGACAGGGCCTGGCACTGAAGCTTTCTTT. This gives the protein CASSFSAEARTGPGTEAFF.

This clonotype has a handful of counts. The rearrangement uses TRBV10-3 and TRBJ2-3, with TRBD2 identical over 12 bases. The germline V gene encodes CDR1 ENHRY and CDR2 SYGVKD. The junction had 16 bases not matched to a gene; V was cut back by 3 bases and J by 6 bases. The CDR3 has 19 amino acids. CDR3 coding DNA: TGTGCCATCAGTGACTTTAAGGAGCGGCTAGCGGGGGGGCAGGATACGCAGTATTTT. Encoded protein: CAISDFKERLAGGQDTQYF.

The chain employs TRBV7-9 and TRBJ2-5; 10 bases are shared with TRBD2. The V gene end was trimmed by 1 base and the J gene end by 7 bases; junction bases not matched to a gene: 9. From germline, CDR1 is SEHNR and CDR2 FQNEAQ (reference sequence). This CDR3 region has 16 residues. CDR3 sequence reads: CASSLDGLAVLATQYF. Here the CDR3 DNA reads TGTGCCAGCAGCTTAGACGGACTAGCGGTGCTGGCGACCCAGTACTTC.

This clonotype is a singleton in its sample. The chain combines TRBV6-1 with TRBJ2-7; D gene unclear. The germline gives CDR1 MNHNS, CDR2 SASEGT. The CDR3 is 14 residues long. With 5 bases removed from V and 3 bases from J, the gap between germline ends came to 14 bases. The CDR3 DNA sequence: TGTGCCAGCAGTAGAAGTCACCGGAGCTACGAGCAGTACTTC. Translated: CASSRSHRSYEQYF.

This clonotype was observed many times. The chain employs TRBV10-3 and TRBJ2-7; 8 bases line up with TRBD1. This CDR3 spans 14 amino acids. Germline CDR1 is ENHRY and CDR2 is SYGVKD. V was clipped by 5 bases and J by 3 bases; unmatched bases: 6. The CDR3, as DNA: TGTGCCATCAGTTCCGGGACAGGTCTCTACGAGCAGTACTTC. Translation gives CAISSGTGLYEQYF.

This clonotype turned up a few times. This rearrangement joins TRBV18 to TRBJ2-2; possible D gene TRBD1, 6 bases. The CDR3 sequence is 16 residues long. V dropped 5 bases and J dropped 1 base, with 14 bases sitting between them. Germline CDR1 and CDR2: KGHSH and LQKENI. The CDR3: CASSMQPGQNTGELFF. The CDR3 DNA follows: TGTGCCAGCTCAATGCAACCGGGACAGAACACCGGGGAGCTGTTTTTT. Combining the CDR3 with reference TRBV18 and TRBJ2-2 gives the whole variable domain NAGVMQNPRHLVRRRGQEARLRCSPMKGHSHVYWYRQLPEEGLKFMVYLQKENIIDESGMPKERFSAEFPKEGPSILRIQQVVRGDSAAYFCASSMQPGQNTGELFFGEGSRLTVL.

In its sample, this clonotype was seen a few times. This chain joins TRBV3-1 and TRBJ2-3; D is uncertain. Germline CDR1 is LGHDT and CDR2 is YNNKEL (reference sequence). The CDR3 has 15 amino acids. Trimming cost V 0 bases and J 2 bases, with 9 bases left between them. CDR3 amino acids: CASSQDLRYTDTQYF. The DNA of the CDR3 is TGTGCCAGCAGCCAAGATTTACGCTACACAGATACGCAGTATTTT.

CDR3 loop: CASSPFGTSEETQYF. The CDR3 nucleotides are TGTGCCAGCTCACCCTTCGGGACTAGCGAAGAGACCCAGTACTTC. The chain links TRBV18 to TRBJ2-5, with TRBD2 matching over 10 bases. The CDR3 is 15 residues long. Germline assignment: CDR1 KGHSH and CDR2 LQKENI. The V gene end was trimmed by 3 bases and the J gene end by 3 bases; junction bases not matched to a gene: 4.

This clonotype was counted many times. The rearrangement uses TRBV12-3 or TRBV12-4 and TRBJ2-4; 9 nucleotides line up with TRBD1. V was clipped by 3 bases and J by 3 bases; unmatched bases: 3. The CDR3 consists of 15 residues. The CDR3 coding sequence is TGTGCCAGCAGTTTGACAGGGGGTTTCAAAAACATTCAGTACTTC. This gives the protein CASSLTGGFKNIQYF.

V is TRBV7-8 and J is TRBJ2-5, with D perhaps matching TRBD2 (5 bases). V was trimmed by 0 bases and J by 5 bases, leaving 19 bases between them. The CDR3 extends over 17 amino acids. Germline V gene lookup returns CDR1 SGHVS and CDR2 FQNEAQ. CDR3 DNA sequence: TGTGCCAGCAGCTTAGCGCTCCGAGGGAGAGGATGGGAGACCCAGTACTTC. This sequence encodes CASSLALRGRGWETQYF.

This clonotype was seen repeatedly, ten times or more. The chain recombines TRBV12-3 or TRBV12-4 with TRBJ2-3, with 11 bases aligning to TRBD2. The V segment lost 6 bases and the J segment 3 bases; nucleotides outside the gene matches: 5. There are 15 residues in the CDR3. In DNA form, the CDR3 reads TGTGCCAGCAGCTTACTAGCGGGGGAGACAGATACGCAGTATTTT. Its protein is CASSLLAGETDTQYF.

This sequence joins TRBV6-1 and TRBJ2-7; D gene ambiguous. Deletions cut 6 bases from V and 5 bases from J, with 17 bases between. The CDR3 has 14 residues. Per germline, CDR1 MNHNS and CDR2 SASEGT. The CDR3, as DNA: TGTGCCAGCAGGAAGGTAAGGGCTTCCGACGAGCAGTACTTC. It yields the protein CASRKVRASDEQYF.

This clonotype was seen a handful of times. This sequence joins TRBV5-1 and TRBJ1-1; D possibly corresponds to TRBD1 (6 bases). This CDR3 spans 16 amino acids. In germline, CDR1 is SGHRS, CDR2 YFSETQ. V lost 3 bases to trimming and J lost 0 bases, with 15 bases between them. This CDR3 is CASSSPDRPMNTEAFF. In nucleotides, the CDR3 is TGCGCCAGCAGCTCCCCCGACAGGCCGATGAACACTGAAGCTTTCTTT.

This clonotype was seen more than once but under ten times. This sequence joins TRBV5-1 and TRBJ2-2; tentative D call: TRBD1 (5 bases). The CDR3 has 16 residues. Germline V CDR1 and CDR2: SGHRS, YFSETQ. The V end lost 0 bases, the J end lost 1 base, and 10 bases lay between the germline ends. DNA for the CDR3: TGCGCCAGCAGCTTGGTATTAGGGGAGAACACCGGGGAGCTGTTTTTT. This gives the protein CASSLVLGENTGELFF.

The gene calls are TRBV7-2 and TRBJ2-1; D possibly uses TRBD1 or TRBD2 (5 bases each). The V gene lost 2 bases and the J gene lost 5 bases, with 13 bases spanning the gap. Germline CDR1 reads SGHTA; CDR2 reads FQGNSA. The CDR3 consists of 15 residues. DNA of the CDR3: TGTGCCAGCAGCTTAAGACGGGGCGTTAACAATGAGCAGTTCTTC. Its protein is CASSLRRGVNNEQFF.

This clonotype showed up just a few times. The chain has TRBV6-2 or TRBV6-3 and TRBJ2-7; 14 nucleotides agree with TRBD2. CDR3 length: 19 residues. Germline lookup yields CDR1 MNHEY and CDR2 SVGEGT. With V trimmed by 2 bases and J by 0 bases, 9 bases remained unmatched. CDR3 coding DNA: TGTGCCAGCAGTTACCCTCCGGGACTAGCGGGGGTTACCTCCTACGAGCAGTACTTC. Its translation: CASSYPPGLAGVTSYEQYF.

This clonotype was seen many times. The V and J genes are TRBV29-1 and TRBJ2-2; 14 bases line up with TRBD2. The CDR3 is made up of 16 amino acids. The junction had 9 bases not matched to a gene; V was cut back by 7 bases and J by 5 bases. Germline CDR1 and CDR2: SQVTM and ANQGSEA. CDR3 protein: CSAQGLAGVRTGELFF. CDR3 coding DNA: TGCAGCGCACAGGGACTAGCGGGAGTACGTACCGGGGAGCTGTTTTTT.

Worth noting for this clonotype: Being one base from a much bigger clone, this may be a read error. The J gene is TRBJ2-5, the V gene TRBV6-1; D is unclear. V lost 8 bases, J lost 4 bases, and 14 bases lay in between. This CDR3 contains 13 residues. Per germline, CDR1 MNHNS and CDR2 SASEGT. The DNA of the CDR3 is TGTGCCAGCCGTGCGAGTCGCTTAGAGACCCAGTACTTC. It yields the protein CASRASRLETQYF.

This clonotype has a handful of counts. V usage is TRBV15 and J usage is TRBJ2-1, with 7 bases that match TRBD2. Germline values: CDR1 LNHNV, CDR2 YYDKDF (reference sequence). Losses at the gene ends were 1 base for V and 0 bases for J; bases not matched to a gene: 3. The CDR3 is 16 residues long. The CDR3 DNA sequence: TGTGCCACCAGCAGAGCGGGCGGGAGCTCCTACAATGAGCAGTTCTTC. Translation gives CATSRAGGSSYNEQFF.

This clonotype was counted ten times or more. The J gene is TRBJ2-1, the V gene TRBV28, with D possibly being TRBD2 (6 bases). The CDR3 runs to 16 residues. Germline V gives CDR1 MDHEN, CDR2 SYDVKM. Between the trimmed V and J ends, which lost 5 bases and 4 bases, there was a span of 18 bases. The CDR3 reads CASSLTLARSYNEQFF. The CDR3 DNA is TGTGCCAGCAGTCTAACCCTAGCGAGGAGTTACAATGAGCAGTTCTTC.

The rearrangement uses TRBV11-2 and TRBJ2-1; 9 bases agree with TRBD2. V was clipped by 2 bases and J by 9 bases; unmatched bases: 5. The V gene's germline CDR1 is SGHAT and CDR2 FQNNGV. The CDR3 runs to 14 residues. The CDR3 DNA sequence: TGTGCCAGCAGCTTATGGCTAGCGGGAAGTGAGCAGTTCTTC. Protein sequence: CASSLWLAGSEQFF.

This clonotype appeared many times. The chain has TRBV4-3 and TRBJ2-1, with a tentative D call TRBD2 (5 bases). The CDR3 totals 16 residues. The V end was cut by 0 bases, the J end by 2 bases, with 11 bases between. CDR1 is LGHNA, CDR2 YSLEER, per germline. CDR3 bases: TGCGCCAGCAGCCAAGATCGAGCGGTCCCCTACAATGAGCAGTTCTTC. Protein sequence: CASSQDRAVPYNEQFF.